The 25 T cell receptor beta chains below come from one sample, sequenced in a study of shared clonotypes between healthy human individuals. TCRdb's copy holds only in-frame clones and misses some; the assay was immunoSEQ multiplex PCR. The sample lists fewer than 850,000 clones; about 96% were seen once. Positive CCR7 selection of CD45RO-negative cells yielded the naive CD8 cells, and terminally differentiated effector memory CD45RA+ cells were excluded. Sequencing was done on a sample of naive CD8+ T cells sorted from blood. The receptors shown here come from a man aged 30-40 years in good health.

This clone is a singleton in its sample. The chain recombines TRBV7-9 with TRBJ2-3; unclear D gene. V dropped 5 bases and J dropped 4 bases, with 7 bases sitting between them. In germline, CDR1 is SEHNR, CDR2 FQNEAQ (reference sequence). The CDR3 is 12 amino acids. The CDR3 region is CASSGRADTQYF. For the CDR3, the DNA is TGTGCCAGCAGCGGTAGGGCAGATACGCAGTATTTT.

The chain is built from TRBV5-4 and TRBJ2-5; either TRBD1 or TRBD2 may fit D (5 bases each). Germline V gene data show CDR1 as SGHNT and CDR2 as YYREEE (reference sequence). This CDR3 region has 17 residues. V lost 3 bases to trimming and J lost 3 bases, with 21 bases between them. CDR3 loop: CASSSRGSGLVEETQYF. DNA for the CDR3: TGTGCCAGCAGCTCCCGGGGCAGCGGTCTCGTGGAAGAGACCCAGTACTTC.

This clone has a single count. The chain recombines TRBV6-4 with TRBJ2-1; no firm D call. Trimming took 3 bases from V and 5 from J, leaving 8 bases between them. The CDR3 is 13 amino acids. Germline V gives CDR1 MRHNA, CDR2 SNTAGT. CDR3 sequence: CASSEWTNNEQFF. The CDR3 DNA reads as TGTGCCAGCAGTGAATGGACCAACAATGAGCAGTTCTTC.

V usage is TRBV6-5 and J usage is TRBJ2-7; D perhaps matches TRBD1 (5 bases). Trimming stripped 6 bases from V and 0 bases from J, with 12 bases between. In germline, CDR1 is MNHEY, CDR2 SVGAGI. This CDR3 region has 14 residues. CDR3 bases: TGTGCCAGCAGCTCGATGGGGCCCTCCTACGAGCAGTACTTC. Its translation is CASSSMGPSYEQYF.

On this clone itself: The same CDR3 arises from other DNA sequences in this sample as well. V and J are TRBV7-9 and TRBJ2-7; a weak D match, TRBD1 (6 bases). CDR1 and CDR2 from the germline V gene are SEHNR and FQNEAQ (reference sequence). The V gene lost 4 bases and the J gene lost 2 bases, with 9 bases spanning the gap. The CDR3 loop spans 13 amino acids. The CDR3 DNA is TGTGCCAGCAGCTCACGGACAGCCTACGAGCAGTACTTC. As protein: CASSSRTAYEQYF.

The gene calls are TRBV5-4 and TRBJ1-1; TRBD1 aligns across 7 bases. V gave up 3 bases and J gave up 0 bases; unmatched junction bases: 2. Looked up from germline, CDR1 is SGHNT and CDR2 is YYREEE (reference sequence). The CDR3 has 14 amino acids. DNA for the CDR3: TGTGCCAGCAGCTCACAGGGGTTGAACACTGAAGCTTTCTTT. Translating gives CASSSQGLNTEAFF.

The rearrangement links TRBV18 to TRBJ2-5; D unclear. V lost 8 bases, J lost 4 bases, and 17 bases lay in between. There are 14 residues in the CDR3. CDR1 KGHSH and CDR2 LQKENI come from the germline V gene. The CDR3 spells CASRKVGPRETQYF. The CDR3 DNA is TGTGCCAGCCGAAAGGTTGGACCGAGAGAGACCCAGTACTTC.

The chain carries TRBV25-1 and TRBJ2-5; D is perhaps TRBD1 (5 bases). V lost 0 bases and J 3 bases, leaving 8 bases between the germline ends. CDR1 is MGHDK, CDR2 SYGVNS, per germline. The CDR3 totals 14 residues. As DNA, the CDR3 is TGTGCCAGCAGTGAATATGACAGAAAAGAGACCCAGTACTTC. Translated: CASSEYDRKETQYF.

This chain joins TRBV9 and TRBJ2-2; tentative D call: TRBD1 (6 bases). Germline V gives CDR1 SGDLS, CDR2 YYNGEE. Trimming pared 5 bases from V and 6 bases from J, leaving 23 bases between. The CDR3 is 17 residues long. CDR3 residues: CASSLRSGVGSAGELFF. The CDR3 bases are TGTGCCAGCAGTCTCAGGTCAGGGGTGGGATCCGCCGGGGAGCTGTTTTTT.

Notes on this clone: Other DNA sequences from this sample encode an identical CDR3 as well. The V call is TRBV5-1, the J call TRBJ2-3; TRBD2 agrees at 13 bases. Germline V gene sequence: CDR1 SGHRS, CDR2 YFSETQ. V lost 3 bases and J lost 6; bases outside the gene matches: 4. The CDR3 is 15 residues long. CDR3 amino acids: CASSSGTSGTDTQYF. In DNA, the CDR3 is TGCGCCAGCAGCTCAGGGACTAGCGGGACGGATACGCAGTATTTT.

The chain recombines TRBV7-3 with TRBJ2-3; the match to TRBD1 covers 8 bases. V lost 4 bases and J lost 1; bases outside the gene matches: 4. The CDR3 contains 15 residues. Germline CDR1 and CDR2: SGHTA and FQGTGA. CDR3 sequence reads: CASSSGQARTDTQYF. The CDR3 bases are TGTGCCAGCAGCTCGGGACAGGCCCGCACAGATACGCAGTATTTT.

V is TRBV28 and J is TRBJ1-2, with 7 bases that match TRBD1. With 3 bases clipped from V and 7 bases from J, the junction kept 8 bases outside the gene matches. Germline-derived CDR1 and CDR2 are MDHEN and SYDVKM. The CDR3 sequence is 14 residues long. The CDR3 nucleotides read TGTGCCAGCAGTTTTGCTACAGGGGTTGGTGGCTACACCTTC. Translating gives CASSFATGVGGYTF.

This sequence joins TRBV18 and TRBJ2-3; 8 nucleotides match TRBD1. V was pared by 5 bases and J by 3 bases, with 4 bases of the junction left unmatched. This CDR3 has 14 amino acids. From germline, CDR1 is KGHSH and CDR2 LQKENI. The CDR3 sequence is CASSKGQATDTQYF. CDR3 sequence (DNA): TGTGCCAGCTCAAAGGGACAGGCGACAGATACGCAGTATTTT. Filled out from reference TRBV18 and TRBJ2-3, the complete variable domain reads NAGVMQNPRHLVRRRGQEARLRCSPMKGHSHVYWYRQLPEEGLKFMVYLQKENIIDESGMPKERFSAEFPKEGPSILRIQQVVRGDSAAYFCASSKGQATDTQYFGPGTRLTVL.

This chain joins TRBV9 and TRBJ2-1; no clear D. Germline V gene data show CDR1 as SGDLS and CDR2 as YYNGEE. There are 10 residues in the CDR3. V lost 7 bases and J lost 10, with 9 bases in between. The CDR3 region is CASGGPEQFF. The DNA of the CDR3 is TGTGCCAGCGGTGGGCCGGAGCAGTTCTTC.

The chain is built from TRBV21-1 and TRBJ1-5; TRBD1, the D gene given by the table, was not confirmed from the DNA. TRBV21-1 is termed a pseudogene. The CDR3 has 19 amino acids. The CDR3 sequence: CASSKAATAWKYSNQPQHF. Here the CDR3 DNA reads TGTGCCAGCAGCAAAGCGGCAACAGCCTGGAAATATAGCAATCAGCCCCAGCATTTT.

The CDR3 region is CASSADREAFF. The CDR3 DNA follows: TGTGCCAGCAGCGCAGACAGGGAAGCTTTCTTT. The chain joins TRBV5-4 to TRBJ1-1; tentative D call: TRBD1 (6 bases). The CDR3 is 11 residues long. Germline V gene lookup returns CDR1 SGHNT and CDR2 YYREEE (reference sequence). The V and J ends lost 4 bases and 8 bases respectively, with 9 bases between them.

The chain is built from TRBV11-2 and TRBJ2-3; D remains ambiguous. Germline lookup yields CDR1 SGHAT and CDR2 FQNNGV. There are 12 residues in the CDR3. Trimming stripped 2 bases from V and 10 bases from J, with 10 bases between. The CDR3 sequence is CASSLRSDAQYF. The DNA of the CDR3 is TGTGCCAGCAGCTTAAGATCCGATGCGCAGTATTTT.

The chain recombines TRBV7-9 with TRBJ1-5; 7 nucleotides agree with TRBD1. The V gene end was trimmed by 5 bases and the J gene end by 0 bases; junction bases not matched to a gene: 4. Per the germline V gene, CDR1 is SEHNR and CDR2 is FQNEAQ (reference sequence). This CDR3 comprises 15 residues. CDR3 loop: CASSDDRDSNQPQHF. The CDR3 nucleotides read TGTGCCAGCAGCGATGACAGGGATAGCAATCAGCCCCAGCATTTT.

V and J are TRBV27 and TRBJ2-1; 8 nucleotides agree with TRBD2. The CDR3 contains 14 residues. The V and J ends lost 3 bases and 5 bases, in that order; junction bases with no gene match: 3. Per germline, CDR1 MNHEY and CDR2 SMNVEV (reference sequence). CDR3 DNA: TGTGCCAGCAGTTTGGGGACTAGAAACAATGAGCAGTTCTTC. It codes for CASSLGTRNNEQFF.

The DNA for the CDR3 is TGCAGCGGGCAGGTTATGAACACTGAAGCTTTCTTT. Its protein is CSGQVMNTEAFF. The rearrangement links TRBV29-1 to TRBJ1-1; D remains ambiguous. Germline V gives CDR1 SQVTM, CDR2 ANQGSEA. The germline V and J ends were trimmed by 7 bases and 0 bases, with 9 bases remaining between them. The CDR3 covers 12 residues.

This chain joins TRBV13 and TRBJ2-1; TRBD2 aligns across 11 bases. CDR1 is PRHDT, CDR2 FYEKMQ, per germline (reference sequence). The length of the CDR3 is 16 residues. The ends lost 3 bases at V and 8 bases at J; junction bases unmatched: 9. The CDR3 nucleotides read TGTGCCAGCAGCTTTAGCGGGAGGGCCCGAAGGTATGAGCAGTTCTTC. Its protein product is CASSFSGRARRYEQFF.

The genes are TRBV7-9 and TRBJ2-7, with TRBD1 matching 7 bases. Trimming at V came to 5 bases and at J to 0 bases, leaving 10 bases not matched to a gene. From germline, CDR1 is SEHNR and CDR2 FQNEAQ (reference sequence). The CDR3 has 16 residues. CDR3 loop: CASSLDWDSSSYEQYF. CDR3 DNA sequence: TGTGCCAGCAGCCTTGACTGGGACAGTAGCTCCTACGAGCAGTACTTC.

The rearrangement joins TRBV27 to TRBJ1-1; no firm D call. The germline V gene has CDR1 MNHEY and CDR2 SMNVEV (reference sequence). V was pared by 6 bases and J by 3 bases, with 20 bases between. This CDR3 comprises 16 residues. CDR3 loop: CASRGYDGGPYTEAFF. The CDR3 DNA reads TGTGCCAGCAGGGGGTATGACGGAGGCCCATACACTGAAGCTTTCTTT.

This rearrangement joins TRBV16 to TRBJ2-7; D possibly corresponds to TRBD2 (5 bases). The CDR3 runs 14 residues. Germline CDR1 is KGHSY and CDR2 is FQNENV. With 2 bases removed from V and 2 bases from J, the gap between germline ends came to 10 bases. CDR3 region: CASSQREGPYEQYF. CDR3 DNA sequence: TGTGCCAGCAGCCAACGAGAGGGCCCCTACGAGCAGTACTTC.

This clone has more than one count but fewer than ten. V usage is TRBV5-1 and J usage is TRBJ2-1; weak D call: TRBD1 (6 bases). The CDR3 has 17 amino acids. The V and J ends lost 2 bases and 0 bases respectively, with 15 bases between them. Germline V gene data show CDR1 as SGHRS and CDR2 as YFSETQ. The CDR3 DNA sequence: TGCGCCAGCAGCTTTACAGGGAGACAGGACTCCTACAATGAGCAGTTCTTC. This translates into CASSFTGRQDSYNEQFF. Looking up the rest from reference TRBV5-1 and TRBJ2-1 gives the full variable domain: KAGVTQTPRYLIKTRGQQVTLSCSPISGHRSVSWYQQTPGQGLQFLFEYFSETQRNKGNFPGRFSGRQFSNSRSEMNVSTLELGDSALYLCASSFTGRQDSYNEQFFGPGTRLTVL.